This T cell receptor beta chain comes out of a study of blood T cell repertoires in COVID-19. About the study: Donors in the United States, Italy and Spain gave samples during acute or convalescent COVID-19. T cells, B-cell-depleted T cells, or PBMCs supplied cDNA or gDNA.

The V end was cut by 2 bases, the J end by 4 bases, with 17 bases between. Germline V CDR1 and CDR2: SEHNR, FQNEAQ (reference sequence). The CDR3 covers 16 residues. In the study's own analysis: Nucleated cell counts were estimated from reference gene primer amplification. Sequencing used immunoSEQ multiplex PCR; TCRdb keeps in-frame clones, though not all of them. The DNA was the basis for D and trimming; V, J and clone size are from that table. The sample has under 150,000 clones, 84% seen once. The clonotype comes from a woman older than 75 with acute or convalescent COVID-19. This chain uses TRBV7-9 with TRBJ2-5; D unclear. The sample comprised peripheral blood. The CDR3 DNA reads TGTGCCAGCAGCTTACATTCCCCTCTAAGTCGAGAGACCCAGTACTTC. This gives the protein CASSLHSPLSRETQYF.